The rows below give T cell receptor beta chains drawn from one sample of a study of blood T cell repertoires in COVID-19. The data were produced by immunoSEQ multiplex PCR, yet TCRdb's version contains in-frame clones alone and is incomplete. Seen here are 490,000 or so clones, about nine tenths observed once, and the top ten hold roughly 8%. The specimen sequenced was PBMCs or T cells enriched from blood (not recorded which). The receptors stem from a woman aged 60-75 years who had recovered from COVID-19. Each CDR3 is given with its conserved first and last residue. D genes are given only for firm matches. Clone size, where shown, is once, few, many, or a class for clones that have expanded.

CDR3	DNA	D	J	size	V
CASSWDTGSNQPQHF	TGTGCCAGCAGTTGGGACACCGGTAGCAATCAGCCCCAGCATTTT	-	TRBJ1-5	-	TRBV2
CSAQQGEAFF	TGCAGCGCCCAACAGGGAGAAGCTTTCTTT	-	TRBJ1-1	-	TRBV29-1
CASRRGGGTGELFF	TGTGCCAGCAGGCGGGGGGGCGGCACCGGGGAGCTGTTTTTT	TRBD2	TRBJ2-2	-	TRBV2
CASGLEPETVNTEAFF	TGTGCTAGTGGTTTGGAACCAGAAACAGTGAACACTGAAGCTTTCTTT	-	TRBJ1-1	-	TRBV12-5
CASEGTPPGNTIYF	TGTGCCAGCGAAGGGACACCTCCTGGAAACACCATATATTTT	-	TRBJ1-3	-	TRBV2
CASSLDRGHEQFF	TGTGCCAGCAGCTTGGACAGGGGGCATGAGCAGTTCTTC	TRBD1	TRBJ2-1	-	TRBV5-4
CASRSGGAVTDTQYF	TGTGCCAGCAGGTCAGGGGGAGCGGTCACAGATACGCAGTATTTT	TRBD1	TRBJ2-3	-	TRBV5-4
CASSATGGLSEKLFF	TGTGCCAGCAGTGCCACAGGGGGCTTAAGTGAAAAACTGTTTTTT	TRBD1	TRBJ1-4	once	TRBV28
CASGGGEYNEQFF	TGTGCCAGCGGCGGGGGGGAGTACAATGAGCAGTTCTTC	TRBD2	TRBJ2-1	once	TRBV2
CSAGGAFF	TGCAGTGCGGGGGGGGCTTTCTTT	-	TRBJ1-1	once	TRBV20-1
CASSYVGGYNEQFF	TGTGCCAGCAGTTACGTGGGGGGATACAATGAGCAGTTCTTC	-	TRBJ2-1	-	TRBV6-5
CASRTSGGAGTDTQYF	TGTGCCTCGCGGACTAGCGGGGGGGCGGGCACAGATACGCAGTATTTT	TRBD2	TRBJ2-3	-	TRBV10-3
CASASPGTRNTGELFF	TGTGCCAGCGCAAGCCCCGGGACAAGAAACACCGGGGAGCTGTTTTTT	-	TRBJ2-2	-	TRBV11-2
CASATSWSSYEQYF	TGTGCCAGCGCTACTAGTTGGAGCTCCTACGAGCAGTACTTC	-	TRBJ2-7	-	TRBV11-3
CATSDPTGGGYTF	TGTGCCACCAGTGACCCGACAGGGGGAGGCTACACCTTC	TRBD1	TRBJ1-2	-	TRBV24-1
CASRQVNTGELFF	TGTGCCAGCCGACAGGTGAACACCGGGGAGCTGTTTTTT	-	TRBJ2-2	-	TRBV25-1
CATSERGHTEAFF	TGTGCCACCAGTGAGCGAGGCCACACTGAAGCTTTCTTT	-	TRBJ1-1	-	TRBV24-1
CASSRSSTETQYF	TGTGCCAGCAGTCGATCTAGCACGGAGACCCAGTACTTC	-	TRBJ2-5	-	TRBV7-2
CASSVAGGVTHYGYTF	TGTGCCAGCAGTGTAGCAGGGGGCGTGACCCACTATGGCTACACCTTC	TRBD1	TRBJ1-2	-	TRBV6-1
CASSRRGGYTF	TGTGCCAGCAGTCGCAGGGGTGGCTACACCTTC	-	TRBJ1-2	-	TRBV12-3/TRBV12-4
CASSTGQGTSGNTIYF	TGTGCCAGCAGTACGGGACAGGGGACGTCTGGAAACACCATATATTTT	TRBD1	TRBJ1-3	-	TRBV11-3
CATSQGWDEQFF	TGTGCCACCAGTCAGGGCTGGGATGAGCAGTTCTTC	-	TRBJ2-1	-	TRBV24-1
CASSPPAGDGNTIYF	TGTGCCAGCTCACCTCCCGCAGGGGACGGAAACACCATATATTTT	-	TRBJ1-3	-	TRBV18
CASSPRVGTSTDTQYF	TGTGCCAGCAGCCCCCGGGTAGGGACTAGCACAGATACGCAGTATTTT	-	TRBJ2-3	-	TRBV7-8
CASSQVIQGQGEGDTQYF	TGCGCCAGCAGCCAAGTGATACAGGGGCAAGGTGAGGGAGATACGCAGTATTTT	TRBD1	TRBJ2-3	once	TRBV4-1
CASSVDTGGGNTIYF	TGTGCCAGCAGCGTAGATACAGGAGGGGGAAACACCATATATTTT	-	TRBJ1-3	-	TRBV9
CATSDPRGGAGNQPQHF	TGTGCCACCAGTGATCCGCGCGGGGGTGCGGGAAATCAGCCCCAGCATTTT	-	TRBJ1-5	-	TRBV24-1
CASSPGLAYSEQFF	TGTGCCAGCTCACCGGGACTAGCTTACAGTGAGCAGTTCTTC	TRBD2	TRBJ2-1	-	TRBV18
CASSRDRNTEAFF	TGTGCCAGCAGCCGGGACAGAAACACTGAAGCTTTCTTT	TRBD1	TRBJ1-1	-	TRBV13
CATRRAGGSTDTQYF	TGTGCCACCCGGAGAGCGGGGGGGAGCACAGATACGCAGTATTTT	TRBD2	TRBJ2-3	-	TRBV6-5
CATSDTGTSGGRELFF	TGTGCCACCAGTGACACCGGGACTAGCGGGGGGCGGGAGCTGTTTTTT	TRBD2	TRBJ2-2	-	TRBV24-1
CASSLYPGTGGNSPLHF	TGCGCCAGCAGCTTATACCCCGGGACAGGGGGTAATTCACCCCTCCACTTT	TRBD1	TRBJ1-6	-	TRBV5-1
CASSFTTLGGTQYF	TGTGCCAGCAGCTTTACGACCCTAGGCGGTACGCAGTATTTT	-	TRBJ2-3	-	TRBV7-2
CASRPTGRGNEQFF	TGTGCCAGCAGACCTACAGGGAGGGGGAATGAGCAGTTCTTC	-	TRBJ2-1	-	TRBV2
CAWGGSSGNTIYF	TGTGCCTGGGGAGGGAGCTCTGGAAACACCATATATTTT	-	TRBJ1-3	-	TRBV30
CAWSVPAGASEKLFF	TGTGCCTGGAGTGTACCAGCAGGGGCTAGTGAAAAACTGTTTTTT	-	TRBJ1-4	-	TRBV30
CAISDEGVPMNTEAFF	TGTGCCATCAGTGACGAGGGGGTACCTATGAACACTGAAGCTTTCTTT	-	TRBJ1-1	-	TRBV10-3
CASSYDRGGSPLHF	TGTGCCAGCAGTTACGACAGGGGGGGTTCACCCCTCCACTTT	TRBD1	TRBJ1-6	-	TRBV6-9
CASSPLHRGSSYNEQFF	TGTGCCAGTAGTCCACTCCACAGGGGGAGCTCCTACAATGAGCAGTTCTTC	TRBD1	TRBJ2-1	-	TRBV19
CASSRGQKNSPLHF	TGTGCCAGCAGCCGAGGACAGAAGAATTCACCCCTCCACTTT	-	TRBJ1-6	-	TRBV14
CATSDQGGGTDTQYF	TGTGCCACCAGTGACCAAGGGGGAGGGACAGATACGCAGTATTTT	-	TRBJ2-3	-	TRBV24-1
CATSDLGLADSRETQYF	TGTGCCACCAGTGATTTGGGACTAGCGGACTCCAGAGAGACCCAGTACTTC	TRBD2	TRBJ2-5	-	TRBV24-1
CASSPQLDYGYTF	TGTGCCAGCAGCCCTCAGTTGGACTATGGCTACACCTTC	-	TRBJ1-2	-	TRBV5-5
CASRQTGAGNTIYF	TGTGCCAGCAGACAGACAGGGGCTGGAAACACCATATATTTT	TRBD1	TRBJ1-3	few	TRBV27
CASRQGWGLNTEAFF	TGTGCCAGCAGGCAGGGGTGGGGCTTGAACACTGAAGCTTTCTTT	-	TRBJ1-1	-	TRBV6-5
CASSLTGTPNTEAFF	TGTGCCAGCAGCTTAACCGGGACACCGAACACTGAAGCTTTCTTT	-	TRBJ1-1	-	TRBV5-4
CASRVLRDTSNYGYTF	TGTGCCAGTAGGGTTTTACGGGACACCTCTAACTATGGCTACACCTTC	-	TRBJ1-2	-	TRBV19
CASSYSEGAPYEQYF	TGTGCCAGCAGTTACTCGGAGGGGGCTCCCTACGAGCAGTACTTC	-	TRBJ2-7	-	TRBV6-5
CAGAKGSDMTNEKLFF	TGTGCCGGGGCTAAAGGGTCGGACATGACTAATGAAAAACTGTTTTTT	-	TRBJ1-4	few	TRBV6-6
CASSPSGGGETQYF	TGTGCCAGCTCACCATCCGGGGGAGGGGAGACCCAGTACTTC	TRBD2	TRBJ2-5	-	TRBV18
CASGREAGQPQHF	TGTGCCAGCGGACGAGAGGCGGGTCAGCCCCAGCATTTT	-	TRBJ1-5	few	TRBV2
CASSPPTGGLFDTEAFF	TGTGCCAGCAGCCCGCCCACAGGGGGCTTATTTGACACTGAAGCTTTCTTT	TRBD1	TRBJ1-1	-	TRBV7-9
CASTEGGTDYNEQFF	TGTGCCAGCACCGAGGGGGGGACTGACTACAATGAGCAGTTCTTC	-	TRBJ2-1	-	TRBV5-4
CASSPRDRGDTQYF	TGTGCCAGCAGCCCCCGGGACAGGGGAGATACGCAGTATTTT	TRBD1	TRBJ2-3	-	TRBV5-6
CASSLEANTGELFF	TGTGCCAGCAGCTTAGAAGCTAACACCGGGGAGCTGTTTTTT	-	TRBJ2-2	-	TRBV7-2
CASSEKKRGGLNEQFF	TGTGCCAGCAGTGAGAAAAAGCGGGGGGGTCTCAATGAGCAGTTCTTC	TRBD2	TRBJ2-1	-	TRBV2
CASSPFGTGGSYEQYF	TGTGCCAGCAGTCCCTTTGGGACAGGGGGATCCTACGAGCAGTACTTC	TRBD1	TRBJ2-7	-	TRBV6-4
CASSQDGGGNEKLFF	TGCGCCAGCAGCCAAGATGGTGGGGGGAATGAAAAACTGTTTTTT	-	TRBJ1-4	-	TRBV4-1
CASSELRGWGTGELFF	TGTGCCAGCAGTGAATTGCGGGGTTGGGGTACCGGGGAGCTGTTTTTT	-	TRBJ2-2	once	TRBV6-1
CASSQAGGRDQPQHF	TGTGCCAGCAGCCAAGCGGGTGGGAGGGATCAGCCCCAGCATTTT	-	TRBJ1-5	-	TRBV3-1/TRBV3-2